The clone carrying this T cell receptor beta chain appeared once. Sequencing was performed with immunoSEQ multiplex PCR; in TCRdb, only in-frame clones are kept and a portion is missing. The repertoire consists of fewer than 300,000 clones, with approximately 90% occurring once and the leading ten covering just under 1%. There are 15 residues in the CDR3. Germline trimming cut 1 base from V and 6 bases from J; bases unmatched to any gene: 5. Germline lookup yields CDR1 LNHDA and CDR2 SQIVND (reference sequence). This record comes from a study of blood T cell repertoires in COVID-19. This chain uses TRBV19 with TRBJ1-5; 8 bases agree with TRBD1. Sequenced material: peripheral blood. The clonotype was recovered from a woman aged 40 to 55 who had recovered from COVID-19. The CDR3 nucleotides are TGTGCCAGTAGTATAGTGCAGGGGGCGGCTCAGCCCCAGCATTTT. It specifies CASSIVQGAAQPQHF.